Shown below are 18 T cell receptor beta chains from a single sample sequenced in a study of blood T cell repertoires in COVID-19. Sequenced by immunoSEQ multiplex PCR; TCRdb stores in-frame clones only, minus some. The table includes around 94,000 clones, roughly nine tenths detected once. Source material: peripheral blood. The receptors were sampled from a man over 45 with active COVID-19.

The chain is built from TRBV7-2 and TRBJ1-3; D gene unclear. Germline CDR1 is SGHTA and CDR2 is FQGNSA. The CDR3 loop spans 15 amino acids. V lost 5 bases to trimming and J lost 0 bases, with 11 bases between them. The CDR3 reads CASSLVGGSGNTIYF. CDR3 sequence (DNA): TGTGCCAGCAGCCTCGTGGGAGGCTCTGGAAACACCATATATTTT.

This chain joins TRBV5-1 and TRBJ1-2, with D possibly being TRBD1 (6 bases). The CDR3 totals 14 residues. Germline CDR1 SGHRS, CDR2 YFSETQ. Trimming shortened V by 0 bases and J by 4 bases, and 10 bases separated the two germline ends. The CDR3 sequence is CASSLESGVYGYTF. The CDR3 DNA is TGCGCCAGCAGCTTGGAATCAGGGGTCTATGGCTACACCTTC.

The CDR3 DNA follows: TGTGCCAGCAGCTTAGCGGGGGCTCCCCGGGGGTTCTTC. Protein: CASSLAGAPRGFF. The chain employs TRBV5-4 and TRBJ2-1, with TRBD2 matching over 8 bases. J was trimmed by 15 bases and V by 2 bases; bases with no gene match: 10. Germline V gene lookup returns CDR1 SGHNT and CDR2 YYREEE (reference sequence). The CDR3 spans 13 residues.

The J gene is TRBJ2-5, the V gene TRBV5-8; 9 bases align to TRBD1. CDR1 is SGHTS, CDR2 YDEGEE, per germline. The CDR3 is 14 amino acids. The V segment lost 4 bases and the J segment 3 bases; nucleotides outside the gene matches: 4. CDR3 nucleotides: TGTGCCAGCAGCGTCGGGACAGGGAAAGAGACCCAGTACTTC. Translation: CASSVGTGKETQYF.

V and J are TRBV9 and TRBJ2-2; 12 nucleotides align to TRBD1. Germline V CDR1 and CDR2: SGDLS, YYNGEE. J gave up 3 bases and V 3 bases, and 3 bases lay outside the gene matches. The CDR3 is 16 amino acids. The CDR3 DNA reads as TGTGCCAGCAGCGAGGGACAGGGGGCACACACCGGGGAGCTGTTTTTT. Amino acids: CASSEGQGAHTGELFF.

The genes are TRBV5-1 and TRBJ2-1; 12 positions agree with TRBD2. The J segment lost 6 bases and the V segment lost 3 bases, leaving 10 bases of the junction unmatched. Germline V CDR1 and CDR2: SGHRS, YFSETQ. The CDR3 is 17 residues long. CDR3 in DNA: TGCGCCAGCAGCTCCACTAGCGGGGGGCTGACGGGCAATGAGCAGTTCTTC. It codes for CASSSTSGGLTGNEQFF.

V gene TRBV4-2 combines with J gene TRBJ1-2; 9 positions agree with TRBD1. After removal of 2 bases from V and 7 bases from J, the junction contained 5 bases not matched to a gene. The CDR3 extends over 14 amino acids. The germline CDR1 and CDR2 sequences are LGHNA and YNFKEQ. CDR3 protein: CASSQTGGAGGYTF. The CDR3 DNA sequence: TGTGCCAGCAGCCAAACAGGGGGCGCGGGTGGCTACACCTTC.

The chain is built from TRBV18 and TRBJ2-5; 10 bases fit TRBD2. CDR1 is KGHSH, CDR2 LQKENI, per germline. The CDR3 length is 15 residues. The trim removed 4 bases at V and 1 base at J, leaving 3 bases unmatched. The CDR3, as DNA: TGTGCCAGCTCACTCCGGACTAGCGGCCAAGAGACCCAGTACTTC. Translating gives CASSLRTSGQETQYF.

As DNA, the CDR3 is TGTGCCAGCAGCGTAGAGGCAAGGGGATCTGGAAACACCATATATTTT. The encoded protein is CASSVEARGSGNTIYF. The chain uses TRBV9 and TRBJ1-3; possible D gene TRBD1, 5 bases. Between the trimmed V and J ends, which lost 0 bases and 1 base, there was a span of 11 bases. CDR1 and CDR2 (germline): SGDLS, YYNGEE. The CDR3 is made up of 16 amino acids.

The rearrangement joins TRBV11-3 to TRBJ2-1, with 8 bases that match TRBD2. The CDR3 consists of 14 residues. Germline V gene sequence: CDR1 SGHNT, CDR2 YENEEA. V dropped 6 bases and J dropped 8; count of bases not matched to a gene: 9. CDR3 region: CASSSLAGLDEQFF. The CDR3 nucleotides are TGTGCCAGCAGTTCCCTAGCGGGTTTGGATGAGCAGTTCTTC. Supplemented by reference TRBV11-3 and TRBJ2-1, the full variable domain reads EAGVVQSPRYKIIEKKQPVAFWCNPISGHNTLYWYLQNLGQGPELLIRYENEEAVDDSQLPKDRFSAERLKGVDSTLKIQPAELGDSAVYLCASSSLAGLDEQFFGPGTRLTVL.

The chain is built from TRBV6-6 and TRBJ2-3; 8 bases fit TRBD2. This CDR3 comprises 15 residues. J gave up 4 bases and V 2 bases, and 5 bases lay outside the gene matches. Germline V CDR1 and CDR2: MNHNY, SVGAGI (reference sequence). CDR3 in amino acids: CASSYEVLAADTQYF. The CDR3 region has the DNA TGTGCCAGCAGTTACGAAGTACTAGCGGCAGATACGCAGTATTTT.

This clone was recorded once. The rearrangement uses TRBV15 and TRBJ1-6; D is unclear. Germline CDR1 is LNHNV and CDR2 is YYDKDF (reference sequence). This CDR3 is 15 amino acids long. Trimming stripped 0 bases from V and 8 bases from J, with 11 bases between. Here the CDR3 DNA reads TGTGCCACCAGCAGAGATTGGGCAGGTGATTCACCCCTCCACTTT. This sequence encodes CATSRDWAGDSPLHF.

In DNA, the CDR3 is TGCGCCAGCAGCCAAGGAGGCCGGGTAGGAGGCACTGAAGCTTTCTTT. Its translation: CASSQGGRVGGTEAFF. The genes are TRBV4-3 and TRBJ1-1; D is ambiguous. V was shortened by 1 base and J by 4 bases, with 16 bases between the two germline ends. The CDR3 consists of 16 residues. Per the germline V gene, CDR1 is LGHNA and CDR2 is YSLEER.

V usage is TRBV7-9 and J usage is TRBJ2-5; D possibly corresponds to TRBD2 (6 bases). Trimming removed 3 bases from V and 2 bases from J, with 16 bases in between. CDR1 and CDR2 from the germline V gene are SEHNR and FQNEAQ (reference sequence). The CDR3 is 16 amino acids. CDR3: CASSFPLAGRQETQYF. The CDR3, as DNA: TGTGCCAGCAGCTTCCCCCTTGCGGGGAGGCAAGAGACCCAGTACTTC.

The rearrangement joins TRBV15 to TRBJ2-3; 8 nucleotides agree with TRBD1. The CDR3 has 15 amino acids. Per germline, CDR1 LNHNV and CDR2 YYDKDF (reference sequence). With 5 bases clipped from V and 6 bases from J, the junction kept 10 bases outside the gene matches. The CDR3: CATSGGTGLLDTQYF. The CDR3 coding sequence is TGTGCCACCAGCGGCGGGACAGGCCTTTTGGATACGCAGTATTTT.

Here the CDR3 DNA reads TGTGCCAGCAGCCAAGTTCTCAGCACTGAAGCTTTCTTT. Translated: CASSQVLSTEAFF. The V gene is TRBV3-1 (or the pseudogene TRBV3-2), the J gene TRBJ1-1; no definite D call. This CDR3 contains 13 residues. Germline-derived CDR1 and CDR2 are LGHDT and YNNKEL (reference sequence). Trimming shortened V by 1 base and J by 4 bases, and 7 bases separated the two germline ends.

V usage is TRBV4-1 and J usage is TRBJ1-3, with D tentatively TRBD1 (5 bases). V lost 1 base and J lost 4, with 5 bases in between. Germline V lookup: CDR1 MGHRA, CDR2 YSYEKL. CDR3 length: 13 amino acids. In DNA form, the CDR3 reads TGCGCCAGCAGCCAAGGACAGGGAAACACCATATATTTT. Protein: CASSQGQGNTIYF.

The chain combines TRBV19 with TRBJ2-3; 8 bases agree with TRBD2. CDR1 and CDR2 (germline): LNHDA, SQIVND (reference sequence). The CDR3 length is 17 residues. After removal of 5 bases from V and 1 base from J, the junction contained 11 bases not matched to a gene. This chain's CDR3 is CASSLSPPGGGTDTQYF. CDR3 bases: TGTGCCAGTAGTCTATCCCCTCCGGGGGGGGGCACAGATACGCAGTATTTT.